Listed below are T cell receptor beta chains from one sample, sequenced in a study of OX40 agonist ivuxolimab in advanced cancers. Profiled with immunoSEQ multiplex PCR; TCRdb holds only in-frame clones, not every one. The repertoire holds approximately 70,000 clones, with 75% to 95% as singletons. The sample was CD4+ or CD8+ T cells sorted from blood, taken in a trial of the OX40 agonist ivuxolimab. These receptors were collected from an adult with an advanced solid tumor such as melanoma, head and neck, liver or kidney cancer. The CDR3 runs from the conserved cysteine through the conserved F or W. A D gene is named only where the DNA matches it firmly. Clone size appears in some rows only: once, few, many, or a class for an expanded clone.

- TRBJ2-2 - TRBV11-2 CASSTSNGELFF TGTGCCAGCAGCACCTCCAACGGGGAGCTGTTTTTT
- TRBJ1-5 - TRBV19 CASSITGLGNQPQHF TGTGCCAGTAGTATTACAGGGCTCGGCAATCAGCCCCAGCATTTT
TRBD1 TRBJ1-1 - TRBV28 CASSPAGQTMNTEAFF TGTGCCAGCAGTCCTGCGGGACAGACGATGAACACTGAAGCTTTCTTT
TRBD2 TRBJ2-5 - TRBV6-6 CASIRLAGGQQETQYF TGTGCCAGCATTCGACTAGCGGGGGGGCAACAAGAGACCCAGTACTTC
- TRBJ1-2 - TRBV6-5 CASSFSPNYGYTF TGTGCCAGCAGTTTCTCTCCTAACTATGGCTACACCTTC
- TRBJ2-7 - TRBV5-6 CASSLDLESYEQYF TGTGCCAGCAGCTTGGACCTTGAATCCTACGAGCAGTACTTC
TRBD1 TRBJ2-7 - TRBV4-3 CASSQDRTGGSEQYF TGCGCCAGCAGCCAAGACCGGACAGGGGGTTCCGAGCAGTACTTC
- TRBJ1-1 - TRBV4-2 CASSPEGTEAFF TGTGCCAGCAGCCCAGAGGGCACTGAAGCTTTCTTT
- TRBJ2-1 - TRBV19 CASSIQTGPPYNEQFF TGTGCCAGTAGTATCCAGACAGGACCCCCCTACAATGAGCAGTTCTTC
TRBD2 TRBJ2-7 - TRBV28 CASSFERETREQYF TGTGCCAGCAGTTTTGAGCGGGAGACTCGCGAGCAGTACTTC
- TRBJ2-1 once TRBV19 CASSIGSVGNEQFF TGTGCCAGTAGTATCGGCTCTGTGGGCAATGAGCAGTTCTTC
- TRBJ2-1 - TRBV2 CASRDSYNEQFF TGTGCCAGCAGGGATTCGTACAATGAGCAGTTCTTC
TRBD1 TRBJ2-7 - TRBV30 CAWSGTGNTYEQYF TGTGCCTGGAGTGGGACAGGGAACACCTACGAGCAGTACTTC
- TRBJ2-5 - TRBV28 CASSLRYREQETQYF TGTGCCAGCAGTTTAAGGTACAGGGAACAAGAGACCCAGTACTTC
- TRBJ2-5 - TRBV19 CASLGETQYF TGTGCCAGCCTAGGGGAGACCCAGTACTTC
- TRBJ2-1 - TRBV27 CASRRGPYNEQFF TGTGCCAGCAGGAGGGGCCCCTACAATGAGCAGTTCTTC
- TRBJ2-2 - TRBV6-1 CASSTGTGELFF TGTGCCAGCAGTACAGGGACCGGGGAGCTGTTTTTT
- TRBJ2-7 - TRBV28 CASSLLVLTPYEQYF TGTGCCAGCAGTTTACTCGTCCTTACCCCCTACGAGCAGTACTTC
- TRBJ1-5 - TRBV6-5 CASSYSSGSNQPQHF TGTGCCAGCAGTTACTCGTCGGGGAGCAATCAGCCCCAGCATTTT
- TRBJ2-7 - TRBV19 CASSILVGTYEQYF TGTGCCAGTAGTATATTGGTGGGAACCTACGAGCAGTACTTC
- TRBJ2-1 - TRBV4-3 CASSQVRGNEQFF TGCGCCAGCAGCCAAGTCCGTGGAAATGAGCAGTTCTTC
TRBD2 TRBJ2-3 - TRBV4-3 CASSQITSGSSDTQYF TGCGCCAGCAGCCAAATAACTAGCGGGAGTTCAGATACGCAGTATTTT
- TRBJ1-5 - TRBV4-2 CASSQDKTGTYQPQHF TGTGCCAGCAGCCAAGATAAAACGGGGACTTATCAGCCCCAGCATTTT
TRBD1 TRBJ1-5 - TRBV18 CASSQAQGIMDQPQHF TGTGCCAGCTCACAGGCACAGGGGATAATGGATCAGCCCCAGCATTTT
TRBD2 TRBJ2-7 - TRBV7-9 CASGLAGNTYEQYF TGTGCCAGCGGACTAGCGGGGAACACCTACGAGCAGTACTTC
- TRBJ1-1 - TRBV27 CASSPPGLIEAFF TGTGCCAGCAGTCCCCCGGGACTGATTGAAGCTTTCTTT
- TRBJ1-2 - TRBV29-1 CSAETGQSNTEGYTF TGCAGCGCAGAAACAGGACAGTCAAACACGGAAGGCTACACCTTC
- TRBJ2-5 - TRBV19 CASSIDLSRGAGETQYF TGTGCCAGTAGTATAGATCTATCTCGGGGAGCCGGGGAGACCCAGTACTTC
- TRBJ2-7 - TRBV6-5 CASSLTRAPSYEQYF TGTGCCAGCAGTCTCACCCGGGCCCCGTCCTACGAGCAGTACTTC
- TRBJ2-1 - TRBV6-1 CASSEEGVWNEQFF TGTGCCAGCAGTGAGGAAGGGGTCTGGAATGAGCAGTTCTTC
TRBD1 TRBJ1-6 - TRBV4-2 CASSQGTGDNSPLHF TGTGCCAGCAGCCAAGGGACAGGAGATAATTCACCCCTCCACTTT
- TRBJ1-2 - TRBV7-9 CASSPDNGADYGYTF TGTGCCAGCAGCCCAGATAACGGAGCAGACTATGGCTACACCTTC
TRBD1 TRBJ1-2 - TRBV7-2 CASSFVRDRKTNGYTF TGTGCCAGCAGCTTCGTCCGGGACAGGAAAACTAATGGCTACACCTTC
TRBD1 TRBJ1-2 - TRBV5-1 CASSFAGTGNDYGYTF TGCGCCAGCAGCTTTGCGGGGACAGGGAATGACTATGGCTACACCTTC
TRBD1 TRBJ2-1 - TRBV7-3 CASSSGQGSYNEQFF TGTGCCAGCAGCTCCGGACAGGGATCCTACAATGAGCAGTTCTTC
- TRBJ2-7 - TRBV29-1 CSVEDSSYEQYF TGCAGCGTTGAAGACAGCTCCTACGAGCAGTACTTC
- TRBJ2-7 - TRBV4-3 CASSYRQSLYEQYF TGCGCCAGCAGCTACCGACAGAGCCTTTACGAGCAGTACTTC
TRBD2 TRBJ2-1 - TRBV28 CASSLAEDEQFF TGTGCCAGCAGCCTAGCGGAAGATGAGCAGTTCTTC
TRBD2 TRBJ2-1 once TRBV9 CASSVEGLAGVLNNEQFF TGTGCCAGCAGCGTAGAGGGACTAGCGGGAGTTTTGAACAATGAGCAGTTCTTC
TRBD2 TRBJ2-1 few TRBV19 CASSPTSGSSSYNEQFF TGTGCCAGTAGCCCGACTAGCGGGTCCAGCTCCTACAATGAGCAGTTCTTC
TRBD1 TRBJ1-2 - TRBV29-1 CSVEDSQGVANYGYTF TGCAGCGTTGAAGATTCCCAGGGGGTAGCAAACTATGGCTACACCTTC
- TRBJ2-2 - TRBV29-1 CSVAGAPNTGELFF TGCAGCGTTGCCGGGGCACCAAACACCGGGGAGCTGTTTTTT
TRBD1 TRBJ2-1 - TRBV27 CASRPRQGAPYNEQFF TGTGCCAGCAGACCCCGACAGGGGGCTCCCTACAATGAGCAGTTCTTC
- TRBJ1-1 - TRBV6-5 CASRPTLGTEAFF TGTGCCAGCAGACCCACCTTAGGGACTGAAGCTTTCTTT
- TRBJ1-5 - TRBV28 CASSLRVGNQPQHF TGTGCCAGCAGTTTAAGGGTGGGGAATCAGCCCCAGCATTTT
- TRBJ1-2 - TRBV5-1 CASSLDGVYTF TGCGCCAGCAGCTTGGACGGAGTCTACACCTTC
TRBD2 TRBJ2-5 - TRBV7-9 CASSLEASGRPETQYF TGTGCCAGCAGCTTAGAGGCTAGCGGGAGACCAGAGACCCAGTACTTC
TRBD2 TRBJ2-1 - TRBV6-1 CASSEAIWVAGATSHEQFF TGTGCCAGCAGTGAAGCGATCTGGGTAGCGGGAGCTACTTCGCATGAGCAGTTCTTC
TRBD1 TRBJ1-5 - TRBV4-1 CASSFMTGDQPQHF TGCGCCAGCAGCTTTATGACAGGGGATCAGCCCCAGCATTTT
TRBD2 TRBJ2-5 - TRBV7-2 CASTALAGGPQTQYF TGTGCCAGCACCGCACTAGCGGGGGGGCCCCAGACCCAGTACTTC
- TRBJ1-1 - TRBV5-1 CASSLIPGALGAFF TGCGCCAGCAGCTTGATTCCGGGGGCACTTGGAGCTTTCTTT
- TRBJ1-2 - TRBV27 CASSLRPGYNGYTF TGTGCCAGCAGTTTACGGCCAGGGTATAATGGCTACACCTTC
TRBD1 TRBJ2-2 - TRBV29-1 CNNTDPGQGDTGELFF TGCAACAATACCGACCCGGGACAGGGGGACACCGGGGAGCTGTTTTTT
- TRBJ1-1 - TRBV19 CATTLGPGGTEAFF TGTGCCACAACCCTTGGACCCGGGGGGACTGAAGCTTTCTTT